The 10 T cell receptor beta chains reported below all come from one sample, sequenced in a study of CXCR3-negative and CXCR3-positive naive CD8 T cells. TRB cDNA was prepared as libraries by UMI-labeled 5' RACE. From its re-call of the 5' RACE reads, TCRdb lists each CDR3 protein once, without DNA. The listing contains about 58,000 distinct CDR3 sequences. The sample consisted of naive CXCR3- CD8+ T cells from blood. Subset specified: CD45RO-CCR7+CD27+CD95- naive CD8+ T cells lacking CXCR3 (TNR3-). The origin of the receptors is a human donor in good health. Some clones in this sample may be carry-over from other donors' samples.

V usage is TRBV6-2 or TRBV6-3 and J usage is TRBJ2-1; TCRdb's D call of TRBD2 is untestable without DNA. The CDR3 totals 21 residues. CDR1 and CDR2 from the germline V gene are MNHEY and SVGEGT. The CDR3 sequence: CASSSYPRTSGGESSYNEQFF.

The chain recombines TRBV6-2 or TRBV6-3 with TRBJ2-3. CDR1 and CDR2 from the germline V gene are MNHEY and SVGEGT. The CDR3 spans 14 residues. The CDR3: CASSFRVRKDTQYF.

This rearrangement joins TRBV7-2 to TRBJ2-7. The length of the CDR3 is 13 residues. The germline V gene encodes CDR1 SGHTA and CDR2 FQGNSA. CDR3 sequence reads: CASSADPNAEQYF.

The chain uses TRBV5-1 and TRBJ2-7; there is no DNA to check the TCRdb D call of TRBD1. Germline V gene lookup returns CDR1 SGHRS and CDR2 YFSETQ. The CDR3 is 14 residues long. This CDR3 reads CASSDGTQSDEQYF.

V and J are TRBV29-1 and TRBJ2-2; TCRdb indicates TRBD1, and absent DNA this call remains unverified. The CDR3 spans 15 residues. Germline CDR1 reads SQVTM; CDR2 reads ANQGSEA. CDR3: CSVEDRERNTGELFF.

The gene calls are TRBV3-1 and TRBJ2-5; absent DNA, TCRdb's TRBD1 call cannot be checked. Germline CDR1 reads LGHDT; CDR2 reads YNNKEL (reference sequence). The length of the CDR3 is 11 residues. CDR3 loop: CASSRQGTQYF.

This chain links TRBV7-9 with TRBJ2-1. Per germline, CDR1 SEHNR and CDR2 FQNEAQ (reference sequence). CDR3 length: 12 amino acids. The CDR3 sequence: CASSLDVNEQFF.

The rearrangement links TRBV7-9 to TRBJ2-1; TCRdb indicates TRBD1, and absent DNA this call remains unverified. Germline CDR1 reads SEHNR; CDR2 reads FQNEAQ (reference sequence). This CDR3 comprises 16 residues. The CDR3 spells CASSLSLGGGYNEQFF. The variable domain in full, with the rest retrieved from reference TRBV7-9 and TRBJ2-1, is DTGVSQNPRHKITKRGQNVTFRCDPISEHNRLYWYRQTLGQGPEFLTYFQNEAQLEKSRLLSDRFSAERPKGSFSTLEIQRTEQGDSAMYLCASSLSLGGGYNEQFFGPGTRLTVL.

The chain recombines TRBV7-3 with TRBJ2-3; absent DNA, TCRdb's TRBD1 call cannot be checked. Per the germline V gene, CDR1 is SGHTA and CDR2 is FQGTGA. This CDR3 has 15 residues. This CDR3 is CASSPGTASTDTQYF.

The V gene is TRBV6-6, the J gene TRBJ2-4; the TCRdb call, TRBD1, lacks DNA for checking. The CDR3 runs to 13 residues. Germline loops: CDR1 MNHNY, CDR2 SVGAGI (reference sequence). The CDR3 sequence is CASSKTEKNIQYF.